One sample yielded the 9 T cell receptor beta chains listed below, sequenced in a study of Ad26.COV2.S vaccination and SARS-CoV-2 variants. TCRdb's copy holds only in-frame clones and misses some; the assay was immunoSEQ multiplex PCR. Seen here are hundreds of thousands of clones, more than 70% observed once, and the top ten hold approximately 1.5%. Treatment given: some 20 received Ad26.COV2.S at low or high dose, single or two shots; about 5 received placebo; per-sample allocation not given. Specimens were obtained on day 63 following the first vaccine or placebo injection. The specimen was peripheral blood, collected in a trial of Ad26.COV2.S vaccine versus placebo. Every receptor here comes from a person aged 18 to 65 who received the Ad26.COV2.S COVID-19 vaccine or a placebo.

This clone was seen a single time. The V call is TRBV10-3, the J call TRBJ2-2; D not certain. Looked up from germline, CDR1 is ENHRY and CDR2 is SYGVKD. Trimming took 0 bases from V and 2 from J, leaving 10 bases between them. This CDR3 has 16 residues. The CDR3 nucleotides are TGTGCCATCAGTGAGTCTCGGCAGTCTAACACCGGGGAGCTGTTTTTT. As protein: CAISESRQSNTGELFF.

The gene calls are TRBV7-2 and TRBJ2-1, with a possible D match to TRBD2 (6 bases). Germline V gene lookup returns CDR1 SGHTA and CDR2 FQGNSA. Deletions cut 5 bases from V and 6 bases from J, with 20 bases between. The CDR3 totals 16 residues. Here the CDR3 reads CASSPFPSAPSNEQFF. CDR3 in DNA: TGTGCCAGCAGCCCTTTCCCTAGCGCCCCTTCCAATGAGCAGTTCTTC.

This chain joins TRBV9 and TRBJ1-1; D is undetermined. CDR3 size: 11 residues. CDR1 and CDR2 from the germline V gene are SGDLS and YYNGEE. Trimming pared 4 bases from V and 8 bases from J, leaving 9 bases between. Here the CDR3 DNA reads TGTGCCAGCAGCCCCTCCGTCGAAGCTTTCTTT. It encodes CASSPSVEAFF.

The genes are TRBV18 and TRBJ2-7, with 9 bases that match TRBD1. The germline CDR1 and CDR2 sequences are KGHSH and LQKENI. The CDR3 is 15 amino acids. The V gene end was trimmed by 3 bases and the J gene end by 6 bases; junction bases not matched to a gene: 9. The CDR3 loop is CASSPVGQGNSEQYF. Here the CDR3 DNA reads TGTGCCAGCTCACCCGTCGGACAGGGGAATAGCGAGCAGTACTTC. The full variable domain, rest sourced from reference TRBV18 and TRBJ2-7, is NAGVMQNPRHLVRRRGQEARLRCSPMKGHSHVYWYRQLPEEGLKFMVYLQKENIIDESGMPKERFSAEFPKEGPSILRIQQVVRGDSAAYFCASSPVGQGNSEQYFGPGTRLTVT.

This chain links TRBV4-2 with TRBJ2-4; weak D call: TRBD1 (5 bases). V lost 0 bases to trimming and J lost 8 bases, with 11 bases between them. The CDR3 has 14 amino acids. CDR1 is LGHNA and CDR2 is YNFKEQ in the germline V gene. Written as DNA, the CDR3 is TGTGCCAGCAGCCAAGAAGGGGATCTAGACATTCAGTACTTC. Amino acids: CASSQEGDLDIQYF.

This clone was picked up a small number of times. This chain's CDR3 is CASSLISGSEAFF. Written as DNA, the CDR3 is TGTGCCAGCAGTTTAATTTCGGGATCAGAAGCTTTCTTT. V gene TRBV27 combines with J gene TRBJ1-1; D remains unclear. V lost 2 bases and J lost 8, with 12 bases in between. CDR1 and CDR2 (germline): MNHEY, SMNVEV (reference sequence). The CDR3 is 13 amino acids.

This chain joins TRBV13 and TRBJ1-4; no clear D gene. Germline CDR1 and CDR2: PRHDT and FYEKMQ (reference sequence). With 7 bases removed from V and 7 bases from J, the gap between germline ends came to 13 bases. This CDR3 comprises 13 residues. The DNA of the CDR3 is TGTGCCAGCAAGGGTAGCAAGGGTGAAAAACTGTTTTTT. Amino acid sequence: CASKGSKGEKLFF. The full variable domain, its missing parts supplied by reference TRBV13 and TRBJ1-4, is AAGVIQSPRHLIKEKRETATLKCYPIPRHDTVYWYQQGPGQDPQFLISFYEKMQSDKGSIPDRFSAQQFSDYHSELNMSSLELGDSALYFCASKGSKGEKLFFGSGTQLSVL.

V and J are TRBV19 and TRBJ2-6; D ambiguous. Germline V CDR1 and CDR2: LNHDA, SQIVND (reference sequence). The V end lost 4 bases, the J end lost 0 bases, and 10 bases lay between the germline ends. The CDR3 totals 16 residues. In DNA, the CDR3 is TGTGCCAGTAGTACCTCCTCCGGCTCTGGGGCCAACGTCCTGACTTTC. It translates to CASSTSSGSGANVLTF.

In nucleotides, the CDR3 is TGTGCCAGCAGATTTAGCGGGAGTAGCGGCTATGAGCAGTTCTTC. As protein: CASRFSGSSGYEQFF. The chain is built from TRBV27 and TRBJ2-1, with 9 positions matching TRBD2. Trimming cost V 6 bases and J 8 bases; bases outside gene matches: 11. Germline loops: CDR1 MNHEY, CDR2 SMNVEV (reference sequence). This CDR3 has 15 residues.